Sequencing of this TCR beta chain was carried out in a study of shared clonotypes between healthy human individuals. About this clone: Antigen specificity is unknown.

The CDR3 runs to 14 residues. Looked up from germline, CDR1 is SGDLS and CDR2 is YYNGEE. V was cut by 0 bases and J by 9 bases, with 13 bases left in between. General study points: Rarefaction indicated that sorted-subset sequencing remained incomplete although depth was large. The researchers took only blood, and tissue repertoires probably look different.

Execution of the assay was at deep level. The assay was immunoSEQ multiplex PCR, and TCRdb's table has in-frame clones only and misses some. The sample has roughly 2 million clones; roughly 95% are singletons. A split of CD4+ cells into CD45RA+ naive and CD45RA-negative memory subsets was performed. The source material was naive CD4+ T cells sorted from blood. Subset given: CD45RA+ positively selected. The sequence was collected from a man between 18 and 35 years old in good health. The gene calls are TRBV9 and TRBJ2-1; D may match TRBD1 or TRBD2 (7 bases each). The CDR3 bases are TGTGCCAGCAGCGTAGGCAGGGGGGGCAGTGAGCAGTTCTTC. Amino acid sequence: CASSVGRGGSEQFF.